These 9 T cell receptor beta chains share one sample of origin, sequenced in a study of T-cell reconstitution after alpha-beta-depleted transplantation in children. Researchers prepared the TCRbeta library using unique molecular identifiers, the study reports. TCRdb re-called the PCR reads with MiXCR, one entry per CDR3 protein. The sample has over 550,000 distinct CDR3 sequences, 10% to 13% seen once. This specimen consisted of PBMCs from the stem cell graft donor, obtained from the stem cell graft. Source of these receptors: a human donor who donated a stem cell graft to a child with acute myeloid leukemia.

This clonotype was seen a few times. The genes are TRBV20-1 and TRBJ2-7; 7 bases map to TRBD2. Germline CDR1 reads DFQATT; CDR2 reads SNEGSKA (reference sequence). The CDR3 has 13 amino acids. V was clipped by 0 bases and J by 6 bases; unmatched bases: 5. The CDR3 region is CSARDTPSGEQYF. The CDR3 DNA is TGCAGTGCTAGAGATACCCCTAGCGGCGAGCAGTACTTC.

CDR3 bases: TGCAGCGTTGACATTGGGCGAGGTGAGCAGTTCTTC. Translation gives CSVDIGRGEQFF. J is TRBJ2-1 and V is TRBV29-1; no definite D call. Germline CDR1 and CDR2: SQVTM and ANQGSEA. CDR3 length equals 12 residues. V lost 3 bases and J lost 9, with 12 bases in between.

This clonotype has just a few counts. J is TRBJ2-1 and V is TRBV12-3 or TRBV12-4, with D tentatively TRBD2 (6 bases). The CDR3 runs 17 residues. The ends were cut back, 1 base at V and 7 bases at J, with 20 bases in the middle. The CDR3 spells CASSLVGGGLGVNEQFF. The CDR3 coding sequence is TGTGCCAGCAGTTTAGTCGGGGGAGGTCTCGGAGTGAATGAGCAGTTCTTC.

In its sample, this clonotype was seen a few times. CDR3 amino acids: CSVERAGGPRDTQYF. CDR3 nucleotide sequence: TGCAGCGTTGAACGGGCGGGAGGGCCCAGAGATACGCAGTATTTT. This sequence joins TRBV29-1 and TRBJ2-3; 9 bases are a match to TRBD2. J gave up 5 bases and V 2 bases, and 8 bases lay outside the gene matches. This CDR3 spans 15 amino acids. Germline V gives CDR1 SQVTM, CDR2 ANQGSEA.

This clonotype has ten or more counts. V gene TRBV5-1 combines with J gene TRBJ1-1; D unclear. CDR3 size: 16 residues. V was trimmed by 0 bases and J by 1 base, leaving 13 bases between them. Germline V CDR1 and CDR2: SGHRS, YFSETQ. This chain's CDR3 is CASSLDEAIENTEAFF. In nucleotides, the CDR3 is TGCGCCAGCAGCTTGGATGAGGCAATCGAGAACACTGAAGCTTTCTTT.

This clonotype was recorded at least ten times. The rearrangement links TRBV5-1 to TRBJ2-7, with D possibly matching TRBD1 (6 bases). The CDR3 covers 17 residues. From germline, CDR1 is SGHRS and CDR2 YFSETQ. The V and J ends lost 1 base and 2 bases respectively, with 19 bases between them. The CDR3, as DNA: TGCGCCAGCAGCTTGACCCACACAGGGCCAATACCCTACGAGCAGTACTTC. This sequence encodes CASSLTHTGPIPYEQYF.

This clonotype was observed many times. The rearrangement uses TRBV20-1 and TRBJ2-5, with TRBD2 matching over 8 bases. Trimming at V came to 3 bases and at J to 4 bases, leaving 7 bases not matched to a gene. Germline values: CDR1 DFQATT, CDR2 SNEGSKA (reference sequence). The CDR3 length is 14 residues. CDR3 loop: CSARPGGWAETQYF. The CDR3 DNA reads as TGCAGTGCTAGGCCGGGAGGGTGGGCAGAGACCCAGTACTTC.

Written as DNA, the CDR3 is TGTGCCAGCAGTGCTCCGGGACTAGCCTACGAGCAGTACTTC. It encodes CASSAPGLAYEQYF. The chain has TRBV28 and TRBJ2-7; 8 positions agree with TRBD2. This CDR3 is 14 amino acids long. J was trimmed by 2 bases and V by 5 bases; bases with no gene match: 5. Germline V CDR1 and CDR2: MDHEN, SYDVKM.

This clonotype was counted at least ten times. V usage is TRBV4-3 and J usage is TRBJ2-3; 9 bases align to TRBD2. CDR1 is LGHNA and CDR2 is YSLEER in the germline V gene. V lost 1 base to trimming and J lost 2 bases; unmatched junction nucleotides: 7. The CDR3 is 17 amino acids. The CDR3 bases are TGCGCCAGCAGCCAAGTTTTATTAGCGGGAGACACAGATACGCAGTATTTT. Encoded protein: CASSQVLLAGDTDTQYF.